This TCR beta chain originates from a study of spatial heterogeneity in lung cancer. In TCRdb, the 5' RACE reads were re-called with MiXCR into one record per CDR3 protein. The sample shows around 92,000 distinct CDR3 sequences, roughly 12% of them seen only once. The time point here: sample taken at primary tumor resection. Whole RNA obtained from tumor, nontumor lung or frozen PBMC underwent sequencing without sorting. The approximately 78 donors had untreated early-stage non-small cell lung cancer. Germline values: CDR1 ENHRY, CDR2 SYGVKD. The ends were cut back, 6 bases at V and 3 bases at J, with 6 bases in the middle. The CDR3 spans 11 residues.

This sequence joins TRBV10-3 and TRBJ2-7, with no clear D. Sequences were derived from PBMCs, sampled at surgery. This receptor was obtained from a male donor with early-stage non-small cell lung cancer. In DNA, the CDR3 is TGTGCCATCAGAAACAGCTACGAGCAGTACTTC. Amino acid sequence: CAIRNSYEQYF.